These 26 T cell receptor beta chains came from one sample sequenced in a study of blood T cell repertoires in COVID-19. TCRdb's table, derived via immunoSEQ multiplex PCR, lists solely in-frame clones and lacks some. The data show around 120,000 clones, 70% to 90% seen once. The sample taken for sequencing was PBMCs or T cells enriched from blood (not recorded which). The receptors shown here come from a woman aged 45-65 years who had recovered from COVID-19.

The chain carries TRBV27 and TRBJ1-6, with 9 bases matching TRBD1. The junction had 3 bases not matched to a gene; V was cut back by 3 bases and J by 0 bases. Germline CDR1 reads MNHEY; CDR2 reads SMNVEV (reference sequence). This CDR3 is 17 amino acids long. The CDR3 DNA reads TGTGCCAGCAGTTTTGGGACAGGGAGCTCCTATAATTCACCCCTCCACTTT. This translates into CASSFGTGSSYNSPLHF.

This clone has only one observation. The chain couples TRBV2 to TRBJ1-5; no firm D call. Trimming stripped 7 bases from V and 5 bases from J, with 18 bases between. The germline CDR1 and CDR2 sequences are SNHLY and FYNNEI. The CDR3 consists of 15 residues. The DNA for the CDR3 is TGTGCCAGCACCCGAATGGGAGTCGGTGATCAGCCCCAGCATTTT. This translates into CASTRMGVGDQPQHF.

The chain uses TRBV11-2 and TRBJ2-3; the D gene is possibly TRBD1 (5 bases). CDR1 and CDR2 (germline): SGHAT, FQNNGV. The CDR3 extends over 16 amino acids. Trimming removed 5 bases from V and 3 bases from J, with 18 bases in between. This chain's CDR3 is CASSAGNQGWTDTQYF. The CDR3 bases are TGTGCCAGCAGCGCAGGTAACCAGGGTTGGACAGATACGCAGTATTTT.

This clone was counted a few times. The V call is TRBV3-1 (or the pseudogene TRBV3-2), the J call TRBJ2-2; a possible D gene is TRBD2 (5 bases). The CDR3 runs 14 residues. Germline loops: CDR1 LGHDT, CDR2 YNNKEL (reference sequence). Trimming cost V 3 bases and J 4 bases, with 9 bases left between them. The CDR3 loop reads CASSQGEGTGELFF. The CDR3 bases are TGTGCCAGCAGCCAGGGTGAGGGCACCGGGGAGCTGTTTTTT.

CDR3 DNA: TGTGCCAGCAGTGATGGGACAGGGTTCGGCAATGAGCAGTTCTTC. Its translation: CASSDGTGFGNEQFF. J is TRBJ2-1 and V is TRBV9, with 9 bases lining up with TRBD1. V shed 5 bases and J 6 bases; nucleotides not matched to a gene: 9. There are 15 residues in the CDR3. Looked up from germline, CDR1 is SGDLS and CDR2 is YYNGEE.

The V and J genes are TRBV5-1 and TRBJ1-5, with a possible D match to TRBD1 (6 bases). Germline CDR1 SGHRS, CDR2 YFSETQ. The V end was cut by 6 bases, the J end by 4 bases, with 23 bases between. The CDR3 consists of 17 residues. Here the CDR3 DNA reads TGCGCCAGCACCAAGGACTGGGGGCAGGGCCGAAATCAGCCCCAGCATTTT. Translation: CASTKDWGQGRNQPQHF.

This clone has a handful of counts. The V call is TRBV27, the J call TRBJ2-3; 14 bases fit TRBD2. Trimming removed 5 bases from V and 4 bases from J; junction bases left unmatched: 5. The CDR3 has 16 residues. CDR1 MNHEY and CDR2 SMNVEV come from the germline V gene (reference sequence). This CDR3 is CASSAGLAGDADTQYF. The CDR3 nucleotides read TGTGCCAGCAGTGCGGGACTAGCGGGGGATGCAGATACGCAGTATTTT.

This clone was detected once. This chain connects TRBV5-1 to TRBJ2-5; D uncertain. The V and J ends lost 2 bases and 4 bases respectively, with 9 bases between them. This CDR3 is 13 amino acids long. Germline CDR1 and CDR2: SGHRS and YFSETQ. The CDR3 loop is CASSLQRIETQYF. CDR3 coding DNA: TGCGCCAGCAGCTTACAAAGAATAGAGACCCAGTACTTC.

The genes are TRBV2 and TRBJ1-3; D unclear. The CDR3 covers 16 residues. V dropped 10 bases and J dropped 0 bases, with 19 bases sitting between them. Per germline, CDR1 SNHLY and CDR2 FYNNEI. CDR3 nucleotide sequence: TGTGCCATAAACCCGAGGGAGCCCTACTCTGGAAACACCATATATTTT. This sequence encodes CAINPREPYSGNTIYF. The full variable domain, completed using reference TRBV2 and TRBJ1-3, is EPEVTQTPSHQVTQMGQEVILRCVPISNHLYFYWYRQILGQKVEFLVSFYNNEISEKSEIFDDQFSVERPDGSNFTLKIRSTKLEDSAMYFCAINPREPYSGNTIYFGEGSWLTVV.

The V call is TRBV6-4, the J call TRBJ1-5; D unresolved. V lost 4 bases to trimming and J lost 1 base, with 8 bases between them. Germline CDR1 MRHNA, CDR2 SNTAGT. CDR3 size: 14 residues. This CDR3 reads CASSAGMSNQPQHF. The DNA of the CDR3 is TGTGCCAGCAGTGCGGGGATGAGCAATCAGCCCCAGCATTTT.

The gene calls are TRBV19 and TRBJ2-3; 14 positions match TRBD2. Germline assignment: CDR1 LNHDA and CDR2 SQIVND (reference sequence). This CDR3 contains 15 residues. V lost 5 bases and J lost 11; bases outside the gene matches: 9. CDR3 residues: CASSQGGLAGGLQYF. CDR3 coding DNA: TGTGCCAGTAGTCAAGGCGGACTAGCGGGGGGATTGCAGTATTTT.

The chain recombines TRBV3-1 (or the pseudogene TRBV3-2) with TRBJ1-4, with D unclear. This CDR3 has 15 amino acids. Per germline, CDR1 LGHDT and CDR2 YNNKEL (reference sequence). Between the trimmed V and J ends, which lost 2 bases and 3 bases, there was a span of 10 bases. The CDR3 nucleotides read TGTGCCAGCAGCCAATTGGCAACCGCTAATGAAAAACTGTTTTTT. It specifies CASSQLATANEKLFF.

The chain is built from TRBV19 and TRBJ1-1, with a tentative D call TRBD1 (5 bases). Trimming pared 3 bases from V and 1 base from J, leaving 9 bases between. Germline V CDR1 and CDR2: LNHDA, SQIVND (reference sequence). CDR3 size: 14 residues. The chain's CDR3 is CASSIWGENTEAFF. For the CDR3, the DNA is TGTGCCAGTAGTATTTGGGGCGAGAACACTGAAGCTTTCTTT.

V and J are TRBV4-1 and TRBJ2-7; TRBD2 matches 11 bases. Per the germline V gene, CDR1 is MGHRA and CDR2 is YSYEKL. V lost 3 bases, J lost 2 bases, and 6 bases stayed unmatched. CDR3 length equals 16 residues. For the CDR3, the DNA is TGCGCCAGCAGCCAGGGGACTAGCGGAAGAGCCTACGAGCAGTACTTC. It translates to CASSQGTSGRAYEQYF.

V and J are TRBV15 and TRBJ2-1, with 9 nucleotides matching TRBD2. Germline assignment: CDR1 LNHNV and CDR2 YYDKDF (reference sequence). The length of the CDR3 is 16 residues. The V and J ends lost 1 base and 3 bases, in that order; junction bases with no gene match: 4. CDR3 nucleotide sequence: TGTGCCACCAGCAGAGTGCGGGGGGGCCGCTACAATGAGCAGTTCTTC. This encodes CATSRVRGGRYNEQFF.

The rearrangement uses TRBV6-2 or TRBV6-3 and TRBJ1-5; 7 bases line up with TRBD1. Germline lookup yields CDR1 MNHEY and CDR2 SVGEGT. The CDR3 contains 19 residues. J was trimmed by 6 bases and V by 2 bases; bases with no gene match: 19. CDR3 residues: CASSYEGPRRGPLSQPQHF. CDR3 sequence (DNA): TGTGCCAGCAGTTACGAGGGGCCCCGGAGGGGGCCGCTTAGTCAGCCCCAGCATTTT.

The rearrangement uses TRBV21-1 and TRBJ1-5; the listed D gene, TRBD1, was not tested against the DNA. TRBV21-1 is flagged as a pseudogene. CDR3 length: 13 amino acids. As DNA, the CDR3 is TGTGCCAACCAGACAGTTAGCAATCAGCCCCAGCATTTT. Protein: CANQTVSNQPQHF.

The chain is built from TRBV14 and TRBJ1-1, with D perhaps matching TRBD1 (5 bases). Trimming removed 1 base at V and 10 bases at J, with 10 bases between. CDR3 length: 12 residues. CDR1 is SGHDN and CDR2 is FVKESK in the germline V gene. CDR3 sequence reads: CASSQVKGSAFF. The CDR3, as DNA: TGTGCCAGCAGCCAAGTAAAGGGGTCAGCTTTCTTT. Full variable domain (rest looked up from reference TRBV14 and TRBJ1-1): EAGVTQFPSHSVIEKGQTVTLRCDPISGHDNLYWYRRVMGKEIKFLLHFVKESKQDESGMPNNRFLAERTGGTYSTLKVQPAELEDSGVYFCASSQVKGSAFFGQGTRLTVV.

The chain combines TRBV5-1 with TRBJ1-1; 10 nucleotides agree with TRBD1. Germline V gene sequence: CDR1 SGHRS, CDR2 YFSETQ. Trimming cost V 5 bases and J 3 bases; bases outside gene matches: 4. This CDR3 has 14 amino acids. The CDR3 coding sequence is TGCGCCAGCAGGGACGGGACAGGGGACACTGAAGCTTTCTTT. It translates to CASRDGTGDTEAFF.

The chain carries TRBV11-2 and TRBJ2-2, with TRBD1 matching 7 bases. Trimming at V came to 5 bases and at J to 5 bases, leaving 11 bases not matched to a gene. Germline V CDR1 and CDR2: SGHAT, FQNNGV. This CDR3 has 16 amino acids. This CDR3 is CASSPIRDRLTGELFF. The CDR3 DNA reads TGTGCCAGCAGCCCTATCCGGGACAGACTAACCGGGGAGCTGTTTTTT.

The chain joins TRBV2 to TRBJ1-3; maybe TRBD1 (5 bases). V was trimmed by 6 bases and J by 1 base, leaving 10 bases between them. The CDR3 extends over 14 amino acids. The germline gives CDR1 SNHLY, CDR2 FYNNEI. The DNA for the CDR3 is TGTGCCAGCAGGGATGGGGGGTCTGGAAACACCATATATTTT. Protein sequence: CASRDGGSGNTIYF.

The chain recombines TRBV9 with TRBJ2-5, with D tentatively TRBD1 (7 bases). The ends were cut back, 4 bases at V and 5 bases at J, with 15 bases in the middle. This CDR3 contains 14 residues. Germline V gives CDR1 SGDLS, CDR2 YYNGEE. CDR3 loop: CASSPRDSGETQYF. CDR3 sequence (DNA): TGTGCCAGCAGCCCCCGGGACAGCGGGGAGACCCAGTACTTC. Looking up the rest from reference TRBV9 and TRBJ2-5 gives the full variable domain: DSGVTQTPKHLITATGQRVTLRCSPRSGDLSVYWYQQSLDQGLQFLIQYYNGEERAKGNILERFSAQQFPDLHSELNLSSLELGDSALYFCASSPRDSGETQYFGPGTRLLVL.

The chain combines TRBV6-5 with TRBJ2-1; TRBD1 agrees at 8 bases. The CDR3 is made up of 15 amino acids. With 5 bases clipped from V and 7 bases from J, the junction kept 10 bases outside the gene matches. In germline, CDR1 is MNHEY, CDR2 SVGAGI. CDR3 in amino acids: CASSPDREVQNEQFF. CDR3 DNA: TGTGCCAGCAGTCCGGACAGGGAGGTTCAGAATGAGCAGTTCTTC.

This sequence joins TRBV7-2 and TRBJ2-5, with TRBD1 as a possible D gene (6 bases). The CDR3 is made up of 14 amino acids. Trimming pared 5 bases from V and 5 bases from J, leaving 15 bases between. The germline gives CDR1 SGHTA, CDR2 FQGNSA. CDR3 loop: CASSPNRVRETQYF. DNA of the CDR3: TGTGCCAGCAGCCCAAACAGGGTTAGGGAGACCCAGTACTTC.

This clone was counted many times. For the CDR3, the DNA is TGTGCCCAAACAGGGGGGGACACTGAAGCTTTCTTT. This encodes CAQTGGDTEAFF. V usage is TRBV30 and J usage is TRBJ1-1, with 8 bases aligning to TRBD1. CDR1 GTSNPN and CDR2 SVGIG come from the germline V gene (reference sequence). The CDR3 is made up of 12 amino acids. Losses at the gene ends were 8 bases for V and 3 bases for J; bases not matched to a gene: 5.

This chain connects TRBV3-1 (or the pseudogene TRBV3-2) to TRBJ2-7; TRBD1 might be the D (5 bases). Germline CDR1 is LGHDT and CDR2 is YNNKEL (reference sequence). There are 15 residues in the CDR3. V lost 1 base and J 5 bases, leaving 15 bases between the germline ends. DNA of the CDR3: TGTGCCAGCAGCCAAGTGGAGTCAGGGAAAGACGAGCAGTACTTC. This translates into CASSQVESGKDEQYF.